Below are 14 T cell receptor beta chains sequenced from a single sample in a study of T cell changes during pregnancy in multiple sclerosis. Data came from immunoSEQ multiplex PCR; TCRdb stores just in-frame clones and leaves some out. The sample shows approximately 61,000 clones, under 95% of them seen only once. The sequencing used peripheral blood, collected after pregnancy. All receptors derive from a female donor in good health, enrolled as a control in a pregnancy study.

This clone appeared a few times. The CDR3: CASRSVGGSYEQYF. DNA of the CDR3: TGCGCCAGCAGGTCAGTGGGCGGGAGCTACGAGCAGTACTTC. The chain recombines TRBV5-1 with TRBJ2-7, with 7 positions matching TRBD2. This CDR3 region has 14 residues. After removal of 5 bases from V and 3 bases from J, the junction contained 8 bases not matched to a gene. Germline CDR1 reads SGHRS; CDR2 reads YFSETQ.

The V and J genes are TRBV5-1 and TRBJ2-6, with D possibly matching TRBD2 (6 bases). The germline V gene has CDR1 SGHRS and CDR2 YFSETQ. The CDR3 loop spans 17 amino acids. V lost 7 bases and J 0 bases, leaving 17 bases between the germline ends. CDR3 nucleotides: TGCGCCAGCGGGCGGGACTCCCGAAACTCTGGGGCCAACGTCCTGACTTTC. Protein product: CASGRDSRNSGANVLTF.

The CDR3 here is CASSLRDTVTEAFF. CDR3 bases: TGTGCCAGCAGTTTACGGGACACAGTCACTGAAGCTTTCTTT. This chain connects TRBV27 to TRBJ1-1; tentatively, D is TRBD1 (6 bases). CDR3 length: 14 residues. The V end lost 2 bases, the J end lost 4 bases, and 11 bases lay between the germline ends. The germline CDR1 and CDR2 sequences are MNHEY and SMNVEV (reference sequence).

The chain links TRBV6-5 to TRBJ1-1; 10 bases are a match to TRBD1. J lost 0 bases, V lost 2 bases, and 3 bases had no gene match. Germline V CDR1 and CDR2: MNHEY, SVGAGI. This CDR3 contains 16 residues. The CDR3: CASSYRQGAMNTEAFF. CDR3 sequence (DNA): TGTGCCAGCAGTTACAGACAGGGGGCCATGAACACTGAAGCTTTCTTT.

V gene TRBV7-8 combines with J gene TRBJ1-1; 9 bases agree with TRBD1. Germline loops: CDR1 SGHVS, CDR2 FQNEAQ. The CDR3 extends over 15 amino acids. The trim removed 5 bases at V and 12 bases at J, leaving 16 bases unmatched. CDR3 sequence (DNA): TGTGCCAGCAGCCTCGACGGACAGGGGCGGTTATTCCCTTTCTTT. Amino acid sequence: CASSLDGQGRLFPFF.

CDR3 sequence reads: CASSTVLAGGSYEQYF. CDR3 bases: TGTGCCAGCAGTACCGTCCTAGCGGGCGGCTCCTACGAGCAGTACTTC. This chain connects TRBV28 to TRBJ2-7; TRBD2 agrees at 8 bases. The CDR3 runs to 16 residues. The junction had 9 bases not matched to a gene; V was cut back by 5 bases and J by 0 bases. Germline V gives CDR1 MDHEN, CDR2 SYDVKM.

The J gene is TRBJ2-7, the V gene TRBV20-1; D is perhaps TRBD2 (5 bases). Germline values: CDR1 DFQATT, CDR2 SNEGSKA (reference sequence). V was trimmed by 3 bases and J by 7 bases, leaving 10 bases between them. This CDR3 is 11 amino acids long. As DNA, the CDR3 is TGCAGTGCTAGTCCACGGGAAGAGCAGTACTTC. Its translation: CSASPREEQYF.

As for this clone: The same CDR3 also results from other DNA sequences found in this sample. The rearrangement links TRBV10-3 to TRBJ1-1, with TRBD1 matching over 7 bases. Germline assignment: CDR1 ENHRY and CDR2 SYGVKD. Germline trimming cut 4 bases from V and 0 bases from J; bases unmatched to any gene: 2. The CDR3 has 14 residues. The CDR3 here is CAISGQGLNTEAFF. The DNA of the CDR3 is TGTGCCATCAGTGGACAGGGTTTGAACACTGAAGCTTTCTTT.

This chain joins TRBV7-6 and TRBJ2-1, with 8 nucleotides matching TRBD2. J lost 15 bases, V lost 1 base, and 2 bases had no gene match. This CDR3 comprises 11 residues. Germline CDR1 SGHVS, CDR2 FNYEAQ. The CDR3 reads CASSLGGGMFF. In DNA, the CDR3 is TGTGCCAGCAGCTTAGGCGGGGGGATGTTCTTC.

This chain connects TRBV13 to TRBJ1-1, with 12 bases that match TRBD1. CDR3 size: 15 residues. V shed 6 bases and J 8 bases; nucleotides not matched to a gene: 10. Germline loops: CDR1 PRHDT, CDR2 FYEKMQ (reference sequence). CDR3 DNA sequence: TGTGCCAGCAGGTCCGGGACAGGGGGCACACTGGAAGCTTTCTTT. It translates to CASRSGTGGTLEAFF.

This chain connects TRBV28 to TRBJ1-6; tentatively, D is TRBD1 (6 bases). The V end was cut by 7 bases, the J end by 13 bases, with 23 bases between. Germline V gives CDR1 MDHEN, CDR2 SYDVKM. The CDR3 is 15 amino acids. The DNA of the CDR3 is TGTGCCAGCATTTTCTCCGGGACACCTCGGTGGCCCCTCCACTTT. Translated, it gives CASIFSGTPRWPLHF.

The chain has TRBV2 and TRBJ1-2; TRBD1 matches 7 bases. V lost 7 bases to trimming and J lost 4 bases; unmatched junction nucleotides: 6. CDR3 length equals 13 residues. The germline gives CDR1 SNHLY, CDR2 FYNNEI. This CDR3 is CASMGQTSYGYTF. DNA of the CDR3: TGTGCCAGCATGGGACAGACCAGCTATGGCTACACCTTC.

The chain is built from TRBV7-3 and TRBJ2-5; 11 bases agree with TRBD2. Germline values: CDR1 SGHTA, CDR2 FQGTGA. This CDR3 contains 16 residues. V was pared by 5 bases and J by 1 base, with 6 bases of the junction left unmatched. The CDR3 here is CASSLSGGALQETQYF. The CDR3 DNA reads TGTGCCAGCAGCCTTAGCGGGGGGGCCCTCCAAGAGACCCAGTACTTC.

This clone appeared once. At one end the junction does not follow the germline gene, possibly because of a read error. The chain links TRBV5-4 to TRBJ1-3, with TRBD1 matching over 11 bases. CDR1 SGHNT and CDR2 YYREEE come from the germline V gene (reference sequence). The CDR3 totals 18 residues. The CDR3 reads CARPIGTGGSESGDTIYF. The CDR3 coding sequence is TGTGCCAGACCGATTGGGACAGGGGGTTCAGAATCTGGAGACACCATATATTTT. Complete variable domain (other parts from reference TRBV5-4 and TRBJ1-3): ETGVTQSPTHLIKTRGQQVTLRCSSQSGHNTVSWYQQALGQGPQFIFQYYREEENGRGNFPPRFSGLQFPNYSSELNVNALELDDSALYLCARPIGTGGSESGDTIYFGEGSWLTVV.